This is a list of T cell receptor beta chains from one sample in a study of blood T cell repertoires in COVID-19. The repertoire was sequenced with immunoSEQ multiplex PCR; TCRdb's copy has only in-frame clones and lacks some. The data show over 70,000 clones, with more than 80% seen just once and roughly 4.6% held by the top ten. Sequences were obtained from peripheral blood. Receptor source: an elderly man with acute or convalescent COVID-19. Both conserved end residues are part of each CDR3. The order of the fields is D gene, J gene, V gene, clone size, CDR3 length, CDR3 DNA, CDR3 protein. A D gene is named only where the DNA matches it firmly. For some rows the clone size is stated as once, few or many, or as a class when expanded; others skip it.

TRBD2 TRBJ2-3 TRBV29-1 few 14 TGCAGCACACAGACTAGCGGGGCCACAGATACGCAGTATTTT CSTQTSGATDTQYF
NA TRBJ1-2 TRBV30 once 13 TGTGCCTGGAGTTACTTGACTAACTATGGCTACACCTTC CAWSYLTNYGYTF
NA TRBJ1-1 TRBV7-9 NA 17 TGTGCCAGCAGCACCAGACAGGACAGATTGGGGAACACTGAAGCTTTCTTT CASSTRQDRLGNTEAFF
TRBD1 TRBJ2-3 TRBV7-2 NA 17 TGTGCCAGCAGCTTAGGACCGGACAGGGGGCTTGCAGATACGCAGTATTTT CASSLGPDRGLADTQYF
TRBD2 TRBJ2-5 TRBV11-2 NA 16 TGTGCCAGCAGTCCTCCGGGACTAGCGGAAGGAGGGACCCAGTACTTC CASSPPGLAEGGTQYF
NA TRBJ1-2 TRBV19 NA 13 TGTGCCAGTAGTTTCGAGGGTAGCTATGGCTACACCTTC CASSFEGSYGYTF
TRBD2 TRBJ2-7 TRBV9 NA 15 TGTGCCAGCAGCGTGGACCCTAGCGGGGTCTACGAGCAGTACTTC CASSVDPSGVYEQYF
TRBD1 TRBJ2-1 TRBV4-3 NA 17 TGCGCCAGCAGCCAAGCTCTGGGGACAGGGGGACACAATGAGCAGTTCTTC CASSQALGTGGHNEQFF
TRBD2 TRBJ2-3 TRBV3-1/TRBV3-2 once 16 TGTGCCAGCAGCCTCCGGAGCGGGAGGGCCACAGATACGCAGTATTTT CASSLRSGRATDTQYF
NA TRBJ2-3 TRBV2 NA 14 TGTGCCAGCAGTGTCTGGCGGGGCACAGATACGCAGTATTTT CASSVWRGTDTQYF
TRBD1 TRBJ1-1 TRBV29-1 NA 13 TGCAGCGGTAACAGGGACAGGAACACTGAAGCTTTCTTT CSGNRDRNTEAFF
NA TRBJ1-1 TRBV18 once 16 TGTGCCAGCTCACCACGTAGGTCTCTAGCGAACACTGAAGCTTTCTTT CASSPRRSLANTEAFF
NA TRBJ2-2 TRBV24-1 once 12 TGTGCCACCCATGGGAGCACCGGGGAGCTGTTTTTT CATHGSTGELFF
NA TRBJ2-7 TRBV28 NA 15 TGTGCCAGCAGTTCCTTGAAAAGAGGATTCTACGAGCAGTACTTC CASSSLKRGFYEQYF
NA TRBJ1-2 TRBV27 NA 15 TGTGCCAGCAGTTACAGCCCCAGGTCCACTTATGGCTACACCTTC CASSYSPRSTYGYTF
TRBD1 TRBJ2-2 TRBV6-4 NA 14 TGTGCCAGCAGAGGTGACAGGGTCACCGGGGAGCTGTTTTTT CASRGDRVTGELFF
NA TRBJ1-6 TRBV7-9 large 16 TGTGCCAGCAGCTTGGAGGGAGCCTCCTATAATTCACCCCTCCACTTT CASSLEGASYNSPLHF
TRBD2 TRBJ2-5 TRBV7-2 NA 14 TGTGCCAGCAGCTACGGACTAGCGACAGAGACCCAGTACTTC CASSYGLATETQYF
NA TRBJ2-1 TRBV4-1 few 16 TGCGCCAGCAGCCAACAAGAACGGCCTCGGACAGCTGAGCAGTTCTTC CASSQQERPRTAEQFF
TRBD1 TRBJ1-2 TRBV27 NA 13 TGTGCCAGCAGTTTGGGACAGGGGTTTGGCTACACCTTC CASSLGQGFGYTF
TRBD1 TRBJ2-2 TRBV27 NA 16 TGTGCCAGCAGTAGACCATACGGGACAGGGATCGGGGAGCTGTTTTTT CASSRPYGTGIGELFF
TRBD1 TRBJ1-5 TRBV27 NA 17 TGTGCCAGCAGCTTCACCGGGACAGGAGTGGGGTTCTGGCCCCAGCATTTT CASSFTGTGVGFWPQHF
NA TRBJ2-7 TRBV5-1 few 14 TGCGCCAGCACAGCAGGAACGAGCTCCTACGAGCAGTACTTC CASTAGTSSYEQYF
TRBD2 TRBJ2-3 TRBV24-1 NA 16 TGTGCCACCAGTGACCCGGGACTAGCGGGAGCAGATACGCAGTATTTT CATSDPGLAGADTQYF
NA TRBJ2-7 TRBV6-2/TRBV6-3 NA 13 TGTGCCAGCAGTTTACCGGGCTCCTACGAGCAGTACTTC CASSLPGSYEQYF
TRBD1 TRBJ2-7 TRBV5-1 NA 14 TGCGCCAGCAGCCCAGCGGGACAGGGTTACGAGCAGTACTTC CASSPAGQGYEQYF
TRBD2 TRBJ2-7 TRBV6-6 NA 16 TGTGCCAGCAGTTCCTTCCTAGCGGGGGCCTCCTACGAGCAGTACTTC CASSSFLAGASYEQYF
NA TRBJ1-1 TRBV9 few 14 TGTGCCAGCAGCGTGGAGGGTGTAAGGACTGAAGCTTTCTTT CASSVEGVRTEAFF
NA TRBJ2-7 TRBV24-1 NA 16 TGTGCCACCAGTCACCCCACAGGGGGGGACGTTAGCGAGCAGTACTTC CATSHPTGGDVSEQYF
TRBD1 TRBJ2-7 TRBV6-5 NA 15 TGTGCCAGCAGATCTACCGGGACAGGGGTATACGAGCAGTACTTC CASRSTGTGVYEQYF
NA TRBJ1-5 TRBV7-2 NA 13 TGTGCCAGCAGCCCCGACGGGGGTCAGCCCCAGCATTTT CASSPDGGQPQHF
TRBD1 TRBJ1-5 TRBV19 NA 15 TGTGCCAGTAGTGGACAGGGGGGAAGCAATCAGCCCCAGCATTTT CASSGQGGSNQPQHF
TRBD2 TRBJ2-7 TRBV9 NA 14 TGTGCCAGCAGCGTAGCCGGGAGGGCCTACGAGCAGTACTTC CASSVAGRAYEQYF
TRBD2 TRBJ2-7 TRBV18 NA 20 TGTGCCAGCTCACCAATGGCAGTTTTGGGACTAGCGGTCTCCTTCTACGAGCAGTACTTC CASSPMAVLGLAVSFYEQYF
TRBD1 TRBJ1-4 TRBV5-6 NA 15 TGTGCCAGCAGTCTCCGGGGACAGGGCGATGAAAAACTGTTTTTT CASSLRGQGDEKLFF
TRBD1 TRBJ2-3 TRBV7-8 NA 16 TGTGCCAGCAGCTTAGCTGCGGGACAGGGGGCGAATACGCAGTATTTT CASSLAAGQGANTQYF
NA TRBJ2-6 TRBV5-1 NA 16 TGCGCCAGCAGCTTGATTCCAAACTCTGGGGCCAACGTCCTGACTTTC CASSLIPNSGANVLTF
NA TRBJ1-2 TRBV19 NA 15 TGTGCCAGTAGTACCCAAGTGGCGGGGACCTATGGCTACACCTTC CASSTQVAGTYGYTF
NA TRBJ2-7 TRBV6-1 NA 13 TGTGCCAGCAGCCGGGGGACAGCCTACGAGCAGTACTTC CASSRGTAYEQYF
NA TRBJ2-7 TRBV23-1 NA 15 TGCGCCAGCAGTCAAGGGGAGATCGGGGGCTACGAGCAGTACTTC CASSQGEIGGYEQYF
NA TRBJ1-2 TRBV14 NA 13 TGTGCCAGCAGCCAAGATGGCAGGCGAGGCTACACCTTC CASSQDGRRGYTF
NA TRBJ1-4 TRBV19 NA 15 TGTGCCAGTAGTATAGGCATCCGGGTGGGTGAAAAACTGTTTTTT CASSIGIRVGEKLFF
TRBD1 TRBJ1-2 TRBV10-3 few 14 TGTGCCATCAGTGAGTTAGGACAGGGTCGCGACTACACCTTC CAISELGQGRDYTF
NA TRBJ2-3 TRBV23-1 NA 15 TGCGCCAGCATCGCGAAACGACTAGGCGCAGATACGCAGTATTTT CASIAKRLGADTQYF
TRBD1 TRBJ2-3 TRBV3-1/TRBV3-2 NA 15 TGTGCCAGCAGCCAAGGCCGGGACAGGGAGCATACGCAGTATTTT CASSQGRDREHTQYF
TRBD1 TRBJ2-6 TRBV29-1 NA 18 TGCAGCGTTAGAGTGGGACAGGGGGCATTCTCTGGGGCCAACGTCCTGACTTTC CSVRVGQGAFSGANVLTF
TRBD2 TRBJ2-3 TRBV5-6 NA 16 TGTGCCAGCAGCTTCAGTATTAGCGGGAGGGGAGATACGCAGTATTTT CASSFSISGRGDTQYF
TRBD1 TRBJ1-1 TRBV7-8 NA 15 TGTGCCAGCAGCTTGAGGGACAGGGGGCAGGGTGAAGCTTTCTTT CASSLRDRGQGEAFF
TRBD1 TRBJ2-7 TRBV5-1 NA 14 TGCGCCAGCAGCCGGGACAGGGTTGGCTACGAGCAGTACTTC CASSRDRVGYEQYF